The sequence of this T cell receptor beta chain was determined in a study of shared clonotypes between healthy human individuals. This CDR3 is 11 amino acids long. Germline assignment: CDR1 LNHDA and CDR2 SQIVND (reference sequence). With 2 bases removed from V and 8 bases from J, the gap between germline ends came to 3 bases. Clones were sequenced by immunoSEQ multiplex PCR, and TCRdb holds only the in-frame ones, with some missing. The data contain about 680,000 clones, 92% of them seen just once; the ten biggest clones take up 24%. As defined, naive CD8 cells were CD45RO-negative and positively selected for CCR7, with terminally differentiated effector memory CD45RA+ cells excluded. Details on this clone: Other nucleotide sequences in the sample specify the same CDR3.

The chain carries TRBV19 and TRBJ2-2; D unclear. The origin of this receptor is a man aged 25 to 40 in good health. Sequencing was done on a sample of naive CD8+ T cells sorted from blood. CDR3 sequence: CASSISGELFF. CDR3 DNA sequence: TGTGCCAGTAGTATATCTGGGGAGCTGTTTTTT.